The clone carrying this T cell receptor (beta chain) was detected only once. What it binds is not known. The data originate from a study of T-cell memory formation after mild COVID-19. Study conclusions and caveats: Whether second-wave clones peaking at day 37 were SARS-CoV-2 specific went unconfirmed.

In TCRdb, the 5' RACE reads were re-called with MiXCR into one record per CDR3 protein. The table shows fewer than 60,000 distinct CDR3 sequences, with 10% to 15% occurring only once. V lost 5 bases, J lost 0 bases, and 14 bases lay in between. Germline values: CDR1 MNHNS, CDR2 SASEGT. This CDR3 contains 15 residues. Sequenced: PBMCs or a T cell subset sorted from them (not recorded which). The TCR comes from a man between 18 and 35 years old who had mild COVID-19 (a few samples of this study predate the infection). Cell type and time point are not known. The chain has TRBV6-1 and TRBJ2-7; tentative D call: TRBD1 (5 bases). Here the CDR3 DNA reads TGTGCCAGCAGTCACAGACAGCTAGTCTCCTACGAGCAGTACGTC. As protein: CASSHRQLVSYEQYV.